The rows below give T cell receptor beta chains drawn from one sample of a study of graft-versus-host responses after intestinal transplantation. These receptors' antigens are unknown. TCRdb's copy holds only in-frame clones and misses some; the assay was immunoSEQ multiplex PCR. The sample lists 150,000 or so clones, around 90% seen once, with roughly 0.19% in the top ten. This specimen consisted of unstimulated CD4+ T cells sorted from spleen or lymph node cells, obtained before intestinal transplant. The receptors shown here come from a human donor who received an intestinal transplant. Both conserved end residues are part of each CDR3. Each record gives: V gene, D gene, J gene, clone size, CDR3 DNA, CDR3 protein. A D gene is named only where the DNA matches it firmly. Clone size appears in some rows only: once, few, many, or a class for an expanded clone.

V gene: TRBV7-9; D gene: .; J gene: TRBJ1-4; clone size: .; CDR3 DNA: TGTGCCAGCAGCCAGACCCCCTCCGGGACATTCAGCGGTAATGAAAAACTGTTTTTT; CDR3 protein: CASSQTPSGTFSGNEKLFF
V gene: TRBV7-3; D gene: TRBD1; J gene: TRBJ2-2; clone size: .; CDR3 DNA: TGTGCCAGCAGCACTCAGGACAGGGGGCGAACCGGGGAGCTGTTTTTT; CDR3 protein: CASSTQDRGRTGELFF
V gene: TRBV4-1; D gene: .; J gene: TRBJ2-3; clone size: .; CDR3 DNA: TGCGCCAGCAGCCAAGATCCCACAGATACGCAGTATTTT; CDR3 protein: CASSQDPTDTQYF
V gene: TRBV5-1; D gene: TRBD1; J gene: TRBJ1-1; clone size: .; CDR3 DNA: TGCGCCAGCAGCGACCGGACAGGGGGCGCCGGGGAAGCTTTCTTT; CDR3 protein: CASSDRTGGAGEAFF
V gene: TRBV19; D gene: TRBD1; J gene: TRBJ1-5; clone size: .; CDR3 DNA: TGTGCCAGTAGTCCGGACAGGGTCCAGCCCCAGCATTTT; CDR3 protein: CASSPDRVQPQHF
V gene: TRBV5-6; D gene: TRBD2; J gene: TRBJ2-3; clone size: .; CDR3 DNA: TGTGCCAGCAGCCGACGCCCTTATAGCGGGGGAAATAGCACAGATACGCAGTATTTT; CDR3 protein: CASSRRPYSGGNSTDTQYF
V gene: TRBV5-8; D gene: .; J gene: TRBJ2-2; clone size: .; CDR3 DNA: TGTGCCAGCAGCTTGAGACAGTCAGGATCCGGGGAGCTGTTTTTT; CDR3 protein: CASSLRQSGSGELFF
V gene: TRBV19; D gene: .; J gene: TRBJ1-1; clone size: .; CDR3 DNA: TGTGCCAGTAGTTCCGGCGGCGGGGGGGCGATTAACACTGAAGCTTTCTTT; CDR3 protein: CASSSGGGGAINTEAFF
V gene: TRBV7-2; D gene: .; J gene: TRBJ2-1; clone size: .; CDR3 DNA: TGTGCCAGCAGCTTAGCGCGAAGTGCTTTCAATGAGCAGTTCTTC; CDR3 protein: CASSLARSAFNEQFF
V gene: TRBV10-1; D gene: .; J gene: TRBJ1-1; clone size: few; CDR3 DNA: TGCGCCAGCAGTGAGTCGAAAACTGGTGACGCTTTCTTT; CDR3 protein: CASSESKTGDAFF
V gene: TRBV5-1; D gene: TRBD1; J gene: TRBJ1-3; clone size: .; CDR3 DNA: TGCGCCAGCAGCTTAAGACAGGGGTCCGGAAACACCATATATTTT; CDR3 protein: CASSLRQGSGNTIYF
V gene: TRBV9; D gene: TRBD2; J gene: TRBJ2-7; clone size: .; CDR3 DNA: TGTGCCAGCAGCGTACTTAGCGGGAGAAGAGAGAGGAGCTCCTACGAGCAGTACTTC; CDR3 protein: CASSVLSGRRERSSYEQYF
V gene: TRBV7-3; D gene: TRBD2; J gene: TRBJ2-1; clone size: .; CDR3 DNA: TGTGCCAGCAGCTCTGGACTAGCGGGAGTCTCTGAGCAGTTCTTC; CDR3 protein: CASSSGLAGVSEQFF
V gene: TRBV28; D gene: TRBD1; J gene: TRBJ2-1; clone size: .; CDR3 DNA: TGTGCCAGCAGTCTCGGGACAGGGTACAATGAGCAGTTCTTC; CDR3 protein: CASSLGTGYNEQFF
V gene: TRBV6-5; D gene: .; J gene: TRBJ2-3; clone size: .; CDR3 DNA: TGTGCCAGCAGTTACTATTCGGGAGCGGGCCCAGATACGCAGTATTTT; CDR3 protein: CASSYYSGAGPDTQYF
V gene: TRBV5-8; D gene: TRBD2; J gene: TRBJ2-3; clone size: .; CDR3 DNA: TGTGCCAGCAGCCCCCGACTAGCGTTAAGGAATACGCAGTATTTT; CDR3 protein: CASSPRLALRNTQYF
V gene: TRBV10-3; D gene: TRBD1; J gene: TRBJ1-1; clone size: .; CDR3 DNA: TGTGCCATCAGTGATTGGCAGGGGGACACTGAAGCTTTCTTT; CDR3 protein: CAISDWQGDTEAFF
V gene: TRBV18; D gene: TRBD1; J gene: TRBJ1-4; clone size: .; CDR3 DNA: TGTGCCAGCTCACCAAGATCCGACAGGGGAGTCGGTGAAAAACTGTTTTTT; CDR3 protein: CASSPRSDRGVGEKLFF
V gene: TRBV29-1; D gene: .; J gene: TRBJ2-6; clone size: .; CDR3 DNA: TGCAGCGTTGGAGTGAGCTCTGGGGCCAACGTCCTGACTTTC; CDR3 protein: CSVGVSSGANVLTF
V gene: TRBV5-1; D gene: .; J gene: TRBJ2-1; clone size: .; CDR3 DNA: TGCGCCAGCAGCAGGGATAGAGGAAGCGTCTTAAGCTCCTACAATGAGCAGTTCTTC; CDR3 protein: CASSRDRGSVLSSYNEQFF
V gene: TRBV28; D gene: .; J gene: TRBJ1-3; clone size: few; CDR3 DNA: TGTGCCAGCAGCCCCCAGGTTAGCGGAAACACCATATATTTT; CDR3 protein: CASSPQVSGNTIYF
V gene: TRBV11-2; D gene: .; J gene: TRBJ2-7; clone size: .; CDR3 DNA: TGTGCCAGCAGAGAGCGTCTTGTATCCTACGAGCAGTACTTC; CDR3 protein: CASRERLVSYEQYF
V gene: TRBV4-1; D gene: TRBD2; J gene: TRBJ2-1; clone size: .; CDR3 DNA: TGCGCCAGCAGCCAAGATTCGCGGGAGTTCGATGAGCAGTTCTTC; CDR3 protein: CASSQDSREFDEQFF
V gene: TRBV6-5; D gene: TRBD1; J gene: TRBJ1-5; clone size: .; CDR3 DNA: TGTGCCAGCAGAGAAAGGGGGCGAGGTCAGCCCCAGCATTTT; CDR3 protein: CASRERGRGQPQHF
V gene: TRBV6-1; D gene: TRBD2; J gene: TRBJ2-1; clone size: once; CDR3 DNA: TGTGCCAGCAGTGGGACTAGCGCTAACTCCTACAATGAGCAGTTCTTC; CDR3 protein: CASSGTSANSYNEQFF
V gene: TRBV27; D gene: .; J gene: TRBJ2-7; clone size: .; CDR3 DNA: TGTGCCAGCAGTTTTAGTAAAGCCTACGAGCAGTACTTC; CDR3 protein: CASSFSKAYEQYF
V gene: TRBV2; D gene: .; J gene: TRBJ2-1; clone size: .; CDR3 DNA: TGTGCCACCAAGAGGGACCACTCCTACAATGAGCAGTTCTTC; CDR3 protein: CATKRDHSYNEQFF
V gene: TRBV7-2; D gene: TRBD2; J gene: TRBJ2-7; clone size: .; CDR3 DNA: TGTGCCAGCAGCTTAGGGGGACTAGCGGGCTACGAGCAGTACTTC; CDR3 protein: CASSLGGLAGYEQYF
V gene: TRBV11-2; D gene: .; J gene: TRBJ2-1; clone size: .; CDR3 DNA: TGTGCCAGCAGCCCCCTTGTTTTTGGTAACAATGAGCAGTTCTTC; CDR3 protein: CASSPLVFGNNEQFF
V gene: TRBV5-1; D gene: TRBD2; J gene: TRBJ2-3; clone size: .; CDR3 DNA: TGCGCCAGCAGCATCGGACTAGCAGATACGCAGTATTTT; CDR3 protein: CASSIGLADTQYF
V gene: TRBV19; D gene: TRBD2; J gene: TRBJ2-1; clone size: .; CDR3 DNA: TGTGCCAGTAGTATACTAGCGGATGGGACCAATGAGCAGTTCTTC; CDR3 protein: CASSILADGTNEQFF
V gene: TRBV5-1; D gene: TRBD1; J gene: TRBJ2-2; clone size: .; CDR3 DNA: TGCGCCAGCAGCTGGAGGGGACAGGGGCGAAACACCGGGGAGCTGTTTTTT; CDR3 protein: CASSWRGQGRNTGELFF
V gene: TRBV6-1; D gene: .; J gene: TRBJ1-5; clone size: .; CDR3 DNA: TGTGCCAGCAGTGGGGGGATTAGCAATCAGCCCCAGCATTTT; CDR3 protein: CASSGGISNQPQHF